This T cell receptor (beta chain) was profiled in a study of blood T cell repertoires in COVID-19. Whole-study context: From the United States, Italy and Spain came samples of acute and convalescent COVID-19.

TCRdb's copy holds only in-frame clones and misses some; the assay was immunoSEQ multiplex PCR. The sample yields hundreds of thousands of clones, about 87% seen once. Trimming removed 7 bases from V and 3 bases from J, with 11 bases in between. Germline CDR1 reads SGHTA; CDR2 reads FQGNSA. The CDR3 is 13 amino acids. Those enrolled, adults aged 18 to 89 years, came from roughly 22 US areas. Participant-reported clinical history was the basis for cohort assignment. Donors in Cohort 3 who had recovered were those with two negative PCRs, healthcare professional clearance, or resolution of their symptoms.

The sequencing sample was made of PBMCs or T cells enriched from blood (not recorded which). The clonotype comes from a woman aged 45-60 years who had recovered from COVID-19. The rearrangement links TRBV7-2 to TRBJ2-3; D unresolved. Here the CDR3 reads CASIERWTDTQYF. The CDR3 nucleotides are TGTGCCAGCATCGAACGGTGGACAGATACGCAGTATTTT.